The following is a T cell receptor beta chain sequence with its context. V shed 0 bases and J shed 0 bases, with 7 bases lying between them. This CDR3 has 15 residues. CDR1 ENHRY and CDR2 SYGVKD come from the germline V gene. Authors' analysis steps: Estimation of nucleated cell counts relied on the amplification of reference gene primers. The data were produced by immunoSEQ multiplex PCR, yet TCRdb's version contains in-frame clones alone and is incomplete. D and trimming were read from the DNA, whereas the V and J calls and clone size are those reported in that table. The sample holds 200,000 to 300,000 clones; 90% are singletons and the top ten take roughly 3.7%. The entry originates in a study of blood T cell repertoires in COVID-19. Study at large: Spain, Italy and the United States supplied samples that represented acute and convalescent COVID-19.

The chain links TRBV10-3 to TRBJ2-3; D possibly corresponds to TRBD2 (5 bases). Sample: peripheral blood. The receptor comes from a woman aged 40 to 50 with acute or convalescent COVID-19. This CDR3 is CAISESSGSTDTQYF. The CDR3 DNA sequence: TGTGCCATCAGTGAGTCGTCGGGAAGCACAGATACGCAGTATTTT.